The table lists the clone carrying this T cell receptor (beta chain) with many counts. Its antigen is unknown. Trimming cost V 5 bases and J 6 bases; bases outside gene matches: 5. The CDR3 extends over 13 amino acids. The entry originates in a study of regulatory T cells in long-lasting Graves disease. Investigators prepared the TCR beta libraries by applying iRepertoire HTBI primers and Arm-PCR of CDR3 regions. Using its own MiXCR run on the multiplex PCR reads, TCRdb lists one record per CDR3 protein. The repertoire includes 500,000 to 800,000 distinct CDR3 sequences, 30% of them detected once, and roughly 40% sits in the top ten. General study findings and limits: Persistent disease preferred TRBV28, TRBJ1-2 and TRBJ2-5.

The sample's time point: persistent/refractory GD, antithyroid drugs over 5 years with positive TRAb. The TCR library was made from RNA extracted from PBMCs. The TCR originated in a female donor with Graves disease. Source: peripheral blood mononuclear cells (PBMCs), taken when the disease was refractory, from a patient treated with antithyroid drugs. The rearrangement uses TRBV12-3 or TRBV12-4 and TRBJ2-7; TRBD1 aligns across 9 bases. The CDR3 bases are TGTGCCAGCAGTGTCTTGACAGGGGGCGAGCAGTACTTC. It yields the protein CASSVLTGGEQYF.